The 2 T cell receptor beta chains below were found in one sample sequenced in a study of tumour-infiltrating T cells in Burkitt lymphoma. The assay was immunoSEQ multiplex PCR, and TCRdb's table has in-frame clones only and misses some. This table has more than 45,000 clones, less than 35% appearing once. The sequencing input was tumor tissue. These receptors originate from a human donor with Burkitt lymphoma.

This clone was seen only a few times. V and J are TRBV7-2 and TRBJ2-7; 13 nucleotides align to TRBD2. Per the germline V gene, CDR1 is SGHTA and CDR2 is FQGNSA. V gave up 2 bases and J gave up 1 base; unmatched junction bases: 2. The CDR3 totals 16 residues. DNA for the CDR3: TGTGCCAGCAGCTTATTGGGACTAGCGGGGTCCTACGAGCAGTACTTC. This encodes CASSLLGLAGSYEQYF.

This rearrangement joins TRBV5-6 to TRBJ1-2, with D perhaps matching TRBD1 (5 bases). In germline, CDR1 is SGHDT, CDR2 YYEEEE. The CDR3 spans 14 residues. With 2 bases removed from V and 7 bases from J, the gap between germline ends came to 15 bases. CDR3 bases: TGTGCCAGCAGCTTCGGACGGACGGGGGTTGGCTACACCTTC. Amino acid sequence: CASSFGRTGVGYTF. Based on the CDR3 plus reference TRBV5-6 and TRBJ1-2, the full variable domain is DAGVTQSPTHLIKTRGQQVTLRCSPKSGHDTVSWYQQALGQGPQFIFQYYEEEERQRGNFPDRFSGHQFPNYSSELNVNALLLGDSALYLCASSFGRTGVGYTFGSGTRLTVV.